This T cell receptor beta chain was recovered during a study of Graves' ophthalmopathy and Graves' hyperthyroidism (dated by TCRdb to 2016 to 2019). Regarding the study in general: Peripheral blood samples were taken at the time of initial diagnosis, before any treatment was given. To tell Graves' ophthalmopathy apart from Graves' hyperthyroidism, and to predict which patients would progress to ophthalmopathy, the study relied on TCR beta repertoire signatures. T-cell repertoires of thyroid tissue and blood were compared in five or six hyperthyroidism patients. The 100 or so discovery patients were randomly split 7:3 into training and test sets. After sampling, hyperthyroidism patients received methimazole starting at 30 mg daily, and ophthalmopathy patients received high-dose intravenous methylprednisolone. A discovery set of 90 to 100 patients (43 ophthalmopathy, approximately 58 stable hyperthyroidism) was enrolled to explore V-J signatures distinguishing ophthalmopathy from hyperthyroidism. In total, approximately 130 blood samples were TCR-sequenced: some 40 ophthalmopathy, under 80 hyperthyroidism and some 17 hyperthyroidism-to-ophthalmopathy patients. An independent validation cohort comprised roughly 20 hyperthyroidism patients and 15 to 17 patients who later progressed from hyperthyroidism to ophthalmopathy.

Study-wide findings and limitations: Most expanded thyroid clonotypes with a frequency above 0.001 also appeared in blood, which suggests that blood repertoires may reflect the immune response in the thyroid. The 13-signature model separated ophthalmopathy from stable hyperthyroidism with 87.88% sensitivity and less than 83% specificity in cross-validation, and 80%/75% in the test set. No statistical method was used to predetermine the sample size, and group allocation was not hidden from the investigators. In validation, the model predicted ophthalmopathy progression with more than 55% sensitivity and approximately 75% specificity; approximately 12 predicted patients were CT-confirmed with GO in a median of around 6.5 months.

Hyperthyroidism was defined as stable when no progression to ophthalmopathy occurred within 18 months of follow-up. Patients with hyperthyroidism were aged 18 to 65 years, had been newly diagnosed, and had a disease duration of less than 2 months. Patients were excluded if they had other autoimmune diseases, uncontrolled infections, pregnancy or lactation. Diagnosis relied on clinical symptoms, serum thyroxine, TRAb, thyroid ultrasound and orbital computed tomography. Using Ficoll-Paque density gradient centrifugation, PBMCs were isolated from 9.5 to 10 ml of fresh peripheral blood. Total RNA was extracted using Trizol reagent, and RNA quality was checked on an Agilent 2100 Bioanalyzer. The CDR3 sequence holds 16 residues, the cysteine and phenylalanine included. Only the CDR3 part of the read is kept: 48 bases, read in frame from the first base. Based on the germline V gene (reference sequence), the CDR1 and CDR2 sequences are LNHDA and SQIVND. V is cut by 5 bases and J by 1 base, and the space between the germline ends is 17 bases.

This clonotype was counted at least ten times. No cognate antigen has been identified for it. No per-base quality is available; no much larger clone lies one base away. For repertoire sequencing, the TCR beta CDR3 regions were amplified from RNA transcripts. The first round was an RT-PCR using HTBI primers with the Qiagen OneStep RT-PCR kit, and this first round was followed by a second-round multiplex PCR, then size selection and purification. The libraries underwent paired-end sequencing with 100 bp reads on an Illumina HiSeq2000. The paper's processing steps were these. SOAPnuke was used for read processing, and reads with adapters, uncalled bases, a mean Phred below 15, or no exact constant-primer or identifier match were discarded. COPE v1.2.5 was used to merge the high-quality paired reads. Each unique nucleotide sequence was treated as a clonotype, and MiTCR v1.1 was used to align the clonotypes to the IMGT TRB V, D and J references. Only V-J combinations with frequency above 0.0001 were analysed, covering approximately 99% of repertoires. For each V-J combination, a TCR clonal expansion and chaos score was defined as the ratio of F50 clonal expansion to chaos observed in the TCRdist matrix. Welch's t-statistics and random forest were used to narrow the features down to around twelve V-J combinations, which were then fed into a naive Bayes classifier. Thyroid-blood repertoire similarity was quantified with the Morisita-Horn index. TCRdb handled the public reads itself, with Q25 trimming in fastp and clone calling in MiXCR, and kept productive beta chains. Records with the same CDR3 protein are collapsed into one entry carrying the most frequent genes and DNA. For this entry, the V and J calls and clone size follow TCRdb and not the study's own pipeline. For this sample the table gives a few hundred thousand distinct CDR3 sequences, of which around 21% were detected only once. Around 3.1% of the sample belongs to the ten largest clones.

The chain is assembled from TRBV19 and TRBJ1-1, and perhaps TRBD1 as D gene, on 6 matching bases. The receptor was isolated from a woman under 30 with stable Graves' hyperthyroidism. Donor details come from another sample of the same person, matched by shared clones. What was sequenced was peripheral blood. The CDR3 is CASSVRDTKRNTEAFF. At the DNA level, the sequence is TGTGCCAGTAGTGTCCGGGACACCAAGAGGAACACTGAAGCTTTCTTT.